The sample holds a few counts of the clone carrying this TCR beta chain. At the DNA level, this CDR3 is encoded by other sequences in the same sample as well. This CDR3 contains 14 residues. The V gene lost 3 bases and the J gene lost 9 bases, with 18 bases spanning the gap. The germline V gene encodes CDR1 SGHRS and CDR2 YFSETQ. These data are taken from a study of blood T cell repertoires in COVID-19. Study-level information: COVID-19 samples collected from the United States, Italy and Spain covered acute and convalescent phases. Sources were T cells, B-cell-depleted T cells, or PBMCs; the material itself was cDNA or gDNA.

Original handling: Quantification of nucleated cells was approximated via reference gene primer amplification. The assay was immunoSEQ multiplex PCR, and TCRdb's table has in-frame clones only and misses some. V and J calls and clone size come straight from that table; D and trimming were deduced from the DNA. The sample contains fewer than 250,000 clones, 70% to 90% of which appear only once. The rearrangement links TRBV5-1 to TRBJ1-2; D possibly corresponds to TRBD1 (5 bases). The sample consisted of peripheral blood. The source of this sequence is a woman in her seventies with active or convalescent COVID-19. The CDR3 protein is CASSYPREGGSYTF. Here the CDR3 DNA reads TGCGCCAGCAGCTATCCCAGGGAGGGAGGCAGCTACACCTTC.